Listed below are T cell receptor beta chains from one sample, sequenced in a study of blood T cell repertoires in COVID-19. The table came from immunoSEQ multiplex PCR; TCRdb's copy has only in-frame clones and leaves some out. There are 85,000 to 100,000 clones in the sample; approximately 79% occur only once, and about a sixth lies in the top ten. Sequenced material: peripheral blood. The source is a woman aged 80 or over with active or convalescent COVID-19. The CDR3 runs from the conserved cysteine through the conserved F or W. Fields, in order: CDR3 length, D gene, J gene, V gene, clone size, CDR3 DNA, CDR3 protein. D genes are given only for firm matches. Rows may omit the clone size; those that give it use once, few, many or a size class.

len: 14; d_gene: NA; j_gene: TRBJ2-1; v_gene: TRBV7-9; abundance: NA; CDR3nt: TGTGCCAGCAGCTTACTCGGGGACTACAATGAGCAGTTCTTC; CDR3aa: CASSLLGDYNEQFF
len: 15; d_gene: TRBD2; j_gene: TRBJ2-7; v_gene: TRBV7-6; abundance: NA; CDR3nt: TGTGCCAGCAGCTTAGCTGGGGCGGGAGGCTACGAGCAGTACTTC; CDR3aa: CASSLAGAGGYEQYF
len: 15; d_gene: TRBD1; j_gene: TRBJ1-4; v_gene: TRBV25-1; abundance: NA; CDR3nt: TGTGCCAGCAGTGCAACAGGGGTGGCTAATGAAAAACTGTTTTTT; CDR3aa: CASSATGVANEKLFF
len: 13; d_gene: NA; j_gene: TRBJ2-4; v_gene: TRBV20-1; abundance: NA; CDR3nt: TGCAGTGCTAGTACAGGATTTGCGAACATTCAGTACTTC; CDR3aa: CSASTGFANIQYF
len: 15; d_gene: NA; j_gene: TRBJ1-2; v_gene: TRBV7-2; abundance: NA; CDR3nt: TGTGCCAGCATCCCCGAGTTAGTGGGCAACTATGGCTACACCTTC; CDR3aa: CASIPELVGNYGYTF
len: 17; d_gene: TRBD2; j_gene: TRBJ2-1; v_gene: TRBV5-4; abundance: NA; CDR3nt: TGTGCCAGCAGCCAAACTAGCGGGAGTTACTCCTACAATGAGCAGTTCTTC; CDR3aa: CASSQTSGSYSYNEQFF
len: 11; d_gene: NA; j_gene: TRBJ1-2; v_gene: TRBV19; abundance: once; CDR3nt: TGTGCCAGTAGTCACAGCTATGGCTACACCTTC; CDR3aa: CASSHSYGYTF
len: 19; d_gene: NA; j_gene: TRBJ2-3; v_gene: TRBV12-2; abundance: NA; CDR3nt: TGTGCAAGTCGCTTAGCTCGGGAGCCGCGGGGTCGTAGCACAGATACGCAGTATTTT; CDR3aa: CASRLAREPRGRSTDTQYF
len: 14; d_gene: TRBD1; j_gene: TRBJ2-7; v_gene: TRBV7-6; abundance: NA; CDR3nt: TGTGCCAGCAGCGGCCGGGACAGGGTTGAAGAGCAGTACTTC; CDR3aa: CASSGRDRVEEQYF
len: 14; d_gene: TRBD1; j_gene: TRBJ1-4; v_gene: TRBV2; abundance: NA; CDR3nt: TGTGCCAGCAGGGAGACAGGGTTTAATGAAAAACTGTTTTTT; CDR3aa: CASRETGFNEKLFF
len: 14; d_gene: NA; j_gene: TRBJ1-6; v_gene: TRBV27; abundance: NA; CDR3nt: TGTGCCAGCAGTTTGCGAGGGCATAATTCACCCCTCCACTTT; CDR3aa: CASSLRGHNSPLHF
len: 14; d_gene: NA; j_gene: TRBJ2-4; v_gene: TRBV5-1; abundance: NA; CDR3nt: TGTGCCAGCAGCTTGGTGGGGCAGGAAAACATTCAGTACTTC; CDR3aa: CASSLVGQENIQYF
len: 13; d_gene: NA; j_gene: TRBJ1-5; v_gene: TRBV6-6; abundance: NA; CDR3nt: TGTGCCAGCAGTTCAGGACAGAATCAGCCCCAGCATTTT; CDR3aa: CASSSGQNQPQHF
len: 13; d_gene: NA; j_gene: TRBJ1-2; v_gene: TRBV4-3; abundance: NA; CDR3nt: TGCGCCAGCAGCCAATTCCAGGGGCATGGCTACACCTTC; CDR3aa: CASSQFQGHGYTF
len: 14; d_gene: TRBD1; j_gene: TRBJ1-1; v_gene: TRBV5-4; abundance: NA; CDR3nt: TGTGCCAGCAGCTGGGGACAGGGAGACACTGAAGCTTTCTTT; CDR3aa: CASSWGQGDTEAFF
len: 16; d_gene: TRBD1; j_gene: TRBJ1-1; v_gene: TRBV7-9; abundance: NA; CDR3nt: TGTGCCAGCAGCCCGCAGGGGACAGGGGCCGACACTGAAGCTTTCTTT; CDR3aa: CASSPQGTGADTEAFF
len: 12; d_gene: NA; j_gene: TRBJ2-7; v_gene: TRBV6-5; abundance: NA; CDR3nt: TGTGCCAGCCGAGCTAGGTACTACGAGCAGTACTTC; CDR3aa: CASRARYYEQYF
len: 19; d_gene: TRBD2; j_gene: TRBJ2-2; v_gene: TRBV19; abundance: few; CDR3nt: TGTGCCAGTAGTCCACGGGGACTAGCGGGAGGAGCGAACACCGGGGAGCTGTTTTTT; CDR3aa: CASSPRGLAGGANTGELFF
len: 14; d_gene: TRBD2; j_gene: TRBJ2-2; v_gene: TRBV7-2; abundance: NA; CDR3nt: TGTGCCAGCAGCTTGGCGGGAGCGGGCGGGGAGCTGTTTTTT; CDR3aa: CASSLAGAGGELFF
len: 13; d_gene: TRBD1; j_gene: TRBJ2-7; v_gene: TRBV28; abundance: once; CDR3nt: TGTGCCAGCAGTTTAACAGGGGTCTACGAGCAGTACTTC; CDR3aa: CASSLTGVYEQYF
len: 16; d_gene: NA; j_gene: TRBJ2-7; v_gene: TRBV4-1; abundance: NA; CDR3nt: TGCGCCAGCAGCCGGGACTCTAGCATTTCCTCCTACGAGCAGTACTTC; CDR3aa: CASSRDSSISSYEQYF
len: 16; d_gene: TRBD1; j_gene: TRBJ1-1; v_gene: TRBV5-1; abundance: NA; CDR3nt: TGCGCCAGCAGCTTGGCCCGGGGGACAGGGGGCACTGAAGCTTTCTTT; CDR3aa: CASSLARGTGGTEAFF
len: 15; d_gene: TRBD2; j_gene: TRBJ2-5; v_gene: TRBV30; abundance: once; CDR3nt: TGTGCCTGGAGTTGGACTAGCGGTATCCAAGAGACCCAGTACTTC; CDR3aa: CAWSWTSGIQETQYF
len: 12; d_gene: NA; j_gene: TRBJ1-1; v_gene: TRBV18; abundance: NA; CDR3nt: TGTGCCAGCTCATCTAGAAACACTGAAGCTTTCTTT; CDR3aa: CASSSRNTEAFF
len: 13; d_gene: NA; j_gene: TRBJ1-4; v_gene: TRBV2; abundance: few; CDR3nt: TGTGCCAGCAGCCAGGGACTTAATGAAAAACTGTTTTTT; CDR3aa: CASSQGLNEKLFF
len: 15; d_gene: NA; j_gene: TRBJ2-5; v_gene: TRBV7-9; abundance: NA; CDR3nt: TGTGCCAGCAGCTTAGGCACCAGGGTTGGAGAGACCCAGTACTTC; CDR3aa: CASSLGTRVGETQYF
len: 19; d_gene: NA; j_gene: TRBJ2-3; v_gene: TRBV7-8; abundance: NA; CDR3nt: TGTGCCAGCAGCTTAAGACTTAGCGCCGATACCGATGGGACAGATACGCAGTATTTT; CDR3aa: CASSLRLSADTDGTDTQYF
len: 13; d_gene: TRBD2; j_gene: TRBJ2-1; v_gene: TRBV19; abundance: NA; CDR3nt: TGTGCCATAGCAGCGGGAACATACAATGAGCAGTTCTTC; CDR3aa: CAIAAGTYNEQFF
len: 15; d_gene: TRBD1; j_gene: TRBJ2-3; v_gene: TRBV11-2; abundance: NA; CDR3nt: TGTGCCAGCAGCTCACAGGGGAAAAGCACAGATACGCAGTATTTT; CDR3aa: CASSSQGKSTDTQYF
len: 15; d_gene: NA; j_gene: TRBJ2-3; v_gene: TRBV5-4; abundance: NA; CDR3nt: TGTGCCAGCAGGCTAGGGGTGGGAGGACCAGATACGCAGTATTTT; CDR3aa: CASRLGVGGPDTQYF
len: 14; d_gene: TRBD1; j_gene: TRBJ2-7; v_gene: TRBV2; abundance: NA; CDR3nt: TGTGCCAGCAGTCGAGGGGACAGAGGGAACGAGCAGTACTTC; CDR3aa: CASSRGDRGNEQYF
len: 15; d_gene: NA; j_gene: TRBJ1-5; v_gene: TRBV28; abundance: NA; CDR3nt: TGTGCCAGCATCTCCGGACAAATTAGCAATCAGCCCCAGCATTTT; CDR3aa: CASISGQISNQPQHF
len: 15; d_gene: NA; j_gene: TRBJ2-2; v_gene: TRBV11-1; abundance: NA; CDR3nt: TGTGCCAGCAGCCGTGATTACTCGAACACCGGGGAGCTGTTTTTT; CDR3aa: CASSRDYSNTGELFF
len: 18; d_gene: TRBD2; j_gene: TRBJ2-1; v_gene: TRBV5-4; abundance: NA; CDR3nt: TGTGCCAGCAGCGTGGGGACTAGCGGGAGTGGCCCCTACAATGAGCAGTTCTTC; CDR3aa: CASSVGTSGSGPYNEQFF
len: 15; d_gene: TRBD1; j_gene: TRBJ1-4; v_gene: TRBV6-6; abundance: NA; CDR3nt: TGTGCCAGCAGTACACCGGGACAGTTTAATGAAAAACTGTTTTTT; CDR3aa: CASSTPGQFNEKLFF
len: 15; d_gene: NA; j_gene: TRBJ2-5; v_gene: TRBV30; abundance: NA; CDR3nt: TGTGCCTGGAGTAAGCAGGGGTTTAAGGGAGAGACCCAGTACTTC; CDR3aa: CAWSKQGFKGETQYF
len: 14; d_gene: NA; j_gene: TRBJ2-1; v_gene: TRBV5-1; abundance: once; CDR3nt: TGCGCCAGCAGCTTGGGACAGGCAGCCAATGAGCAGTTCTTC; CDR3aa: CASSLGQAANEQFF
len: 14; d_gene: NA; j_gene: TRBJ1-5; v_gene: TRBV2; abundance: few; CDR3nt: TGTGCCAGCAGTTCTAGCATGGGGAGTCAGCCCCAGCATTTT; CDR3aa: CASSSSMGSQPQHF
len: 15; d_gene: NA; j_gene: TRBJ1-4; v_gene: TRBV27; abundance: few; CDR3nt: TGTGCCAGCAGTTTAAGTTACAGGGAGGGTGAAAAACTGTTTTTT; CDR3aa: CASSLSYREGEKLFF
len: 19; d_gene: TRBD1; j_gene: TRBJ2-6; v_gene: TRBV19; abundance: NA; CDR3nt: TGTGCCAGTGGTAGCATTACAGGGGTAACAAGGTCTGGGGCCAACGTCCTGACTTTC; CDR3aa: CASGSITGVTRSGANVLTF
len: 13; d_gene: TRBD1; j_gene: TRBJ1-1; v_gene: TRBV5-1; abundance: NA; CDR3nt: TGCGCCAGCACGGGACAGGGTAACGGAGAAGCTTTCTTT; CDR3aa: CASTGQGNGEAFF
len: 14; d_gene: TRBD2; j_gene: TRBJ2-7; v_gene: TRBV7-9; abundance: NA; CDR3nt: TGTGCCAGCAGCTTCGAACTAGCGAGCTACGAGCAGTACTTC; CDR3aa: CASSFELASYEQYF
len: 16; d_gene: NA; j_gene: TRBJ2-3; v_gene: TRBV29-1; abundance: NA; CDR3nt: TGCAGCGTTGAATCGGGGAGGTTGGGGTGGACAGATACGCAGTATTTT; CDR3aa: CSVESGRLGWTDTQYF
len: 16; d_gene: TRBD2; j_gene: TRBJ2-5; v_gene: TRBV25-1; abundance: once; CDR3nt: TGTGCCAGCAGTGAATTTTTAGCGGGAGATCCAGAGACCCAGTACTTC; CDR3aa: CASSEFLAGDPETQYF
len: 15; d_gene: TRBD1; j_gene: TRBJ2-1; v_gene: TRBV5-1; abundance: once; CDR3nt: TGTGCCAGCAGTTCCGGGACAGGGGGGTACAATGAGCAGTTCTTC; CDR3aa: CASSSGTGGYNEQFF
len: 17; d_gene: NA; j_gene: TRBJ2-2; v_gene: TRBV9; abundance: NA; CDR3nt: TGTGCCAGGAGGCAATTCGTTCTGCAGACGAACACCGGGGAGCTGTTTTTT; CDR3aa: CARRQFVLQTNTGELFF
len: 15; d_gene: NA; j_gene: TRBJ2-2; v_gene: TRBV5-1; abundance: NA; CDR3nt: TGTGCCAGCAGCATCCAGGGGTCTTACACCGGGGAGCTGTTTTTT; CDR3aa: CASSIQGSYTGELFF
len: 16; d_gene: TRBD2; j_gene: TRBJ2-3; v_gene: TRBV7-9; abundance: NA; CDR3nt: TGTGCCAGCAGCTTGTTTAGCGGGAGTTCCCCCGATACGCAGTATTTT; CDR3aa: CASSLFSGSSPDTQYF
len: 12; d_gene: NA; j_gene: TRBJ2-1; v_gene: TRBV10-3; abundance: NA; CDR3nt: TGTGCCACCAGCAGGCTCAACAATGAGCAGTTCTTC; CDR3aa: CATSRLNNEQFF
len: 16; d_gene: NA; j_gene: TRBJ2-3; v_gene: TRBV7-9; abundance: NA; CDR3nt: TGTGCCAGCAGCCCGCCTGCTGTAGGGGCCACAGATACGCAGTATTTT; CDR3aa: CASSPPAVGATDTQYF
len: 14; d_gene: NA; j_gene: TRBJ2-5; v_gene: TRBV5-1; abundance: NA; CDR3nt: TGCGCCAGCAGCTTGGATACGGGGGTAGAGACCCAGTACTTC; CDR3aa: CASSLDTGVETQYF